Listed below are T cell receptor beta chains from one sample, sequenced in a study of blood T cell repertoires in COVID-19. This table comes from immunoSEQ multiplex PCR, and its TCRdb copy is limited to in-frame clones, with some not included. This sample has about 200,000 clones, with roughly nine tenths found just once. Sequenced input: peripheral blood. These receptors all stem from a woman in her seventies with acute or convalescent COVID-19. The CDR3 runs from the conserved cysteine through the conserved F or W. A D gene is named only where the DNA matches it firmly. Clone size appears in some rows only: once, few, many, or a class for an expanded clone.

D: NA; V: TRBV4-1; J: TRBJ1-2; size: NA; CDR3: CASSQDGDYGYTF; DNA: TGCGCCAGCAGCCAAGACGGGGACTATGGCTACACCTTC
D: NA; V: TRBV18; J: TRBJ2-3; size: NA; CDR3: CASSPTVDTQYF; DNA: TGTGCCAGCTCACCAACAGTTGATACGCAGTATTTT
D: NA; V: TRBV7-8; J: TRBJ1-4; size: NA; CDR3: CASSLRPFGQKLFF; DNA: TGTGCCAGCAGCTTAAGGCCGTTTGGGCAAAAACTGTTTTTT
D: TRBD1; V: TRBV5-6; J: TRBJ2-3; size: NA; CDR3: CASSLVSGGTDTQYF; DNA: TGTGCCAGCAGCTTGGTGTCAGGGGGTACAGATACGCAGTATTTT
D: TRBD2; V: TRBV4-3; J: TRBJ2-1; size: NA; CDR3: CASSQDLPSGTYNEQFF; DNA: TGCGCCAGCAGCCAAGATTTACCTAGCGGAACCTACAATGAGCAGTTCTTC
D: NA; V: TRBV3-1/TRBV3-2; J: TRBJ1-4; size: few; CDR3: CASSQAGLGAGEEKLFF; DNA: TGTGCCAGCAGCCAAGCTGGGCTGGGGGCAGGGGAGGAAAAACTGTTTTTT
D: NA; V: TRBV5-5; J: TRBJ1-2; size: few; CDR3: CASSLGQTRGYGYTF; DNA: TGTGCCAGCAGCTTGGGGCAGACCCGGGGCTATGGCTACACCTTC
D: TRBD1; V: TRBV7-8; J: TRBJ1-5; size: NA; CDR3: CASSQAGTGGNQPQHF; DNA: TGTGCCAGCAGCCAAGCCGGGACAGGTGGCAATCAGCCCCAGCATTTT
D: TRBD1; V: TRBV7-2; J: TRBJ1-5; size: NA; CDR3: CASSFRTGPNQPQHF; DNA: TGTGCCAGCAGCTTCCGGACAGGGCCAAATCAGCCCCAGCATTTT
D: NA; V: TRBV7-2; J: TRBJ2-2; size: once; CDR3: CASSGTRNTGELFF; DNA: TGTGCCAGCAGCGGGACTCGAAACACCGGGGAGCTGTTTTTT
D: TRBD1; V: TRBV18; J: TRBJ2-3; size: NA; CDR3: CASSPLGQGADTQYF; DNA: TGTGCCAGCTCACCTTTGGGACAGGGGGCAGATACGCAGTATTTT
D: NA; V: TRBV6-6; J: TRBJ2-1; size: NA; CDR3: CASSYQGNDEQFF; DNA: TGTGCCAGCAGTTACCAGGGGAATGATGAGCAGTTCTTC
D: NA; V: TRBV6-5; J: TRBJ1-2; size: NA; CDR3: CASSSRQVGYTF; DNA: TGTGCCAGCAGTTCTCGCCAGGTCGGCTACACCTTC
D: NA; V: TRBV6-2/TRBV6-3; J: TRBJ1-5; size: NA; CDR3: CASRPHSSPLNQPQHF; DNA: TGTGCCAGCAGACCTCACAGTAGTCCCCTGAATCAGCCCCAGCATTTT
D: NA; V: TRBV4-1; J: TRBJ2-1; size: once; CDR3: CASSPPTGVLEQFF; DNA: TGCGCCAGCAGCCCCCCTACGGGGGTGCTTGAGCAGTTCTTC
D: TRBD1; V: TRBV3-1/TRBV3-2; J: TRBJ1-2; size: NA; CDR3: CASSPGQGSNGYTF; DNA: TGTGCCAGCAGCCCGGGACAGGGGTCCAATGGCTACACCTTC
D: NA; V: TRBV11-3; J: TRBJ1-1; size: NA; CDR3: CASSLAGGKSTEAFF; DNA: TGTGCCAGCAGCTTAGCGGGGGGAAAGTCGACTGAAGCTTTCTTT
D: TRBD1; V: TRBV6-5; J: TRBJ2-3; size: NA; CDR3: CASRPSGQPTDTQYF; DNA: TGTGCCAGCAGGCCCTCGGGACAGCCCACAGATACGCAGTATTTT
D: TRBD2; V: TRBV11-2; J: TRBJ2-5; size: once; CDR3: CASSFRAGAGETQYF; DNA: TGTGCCAGCAGCTTTAGGGCGGGAGCCGGAGAGACCCAGTACTTC
D: NA; V: TRBV4-2; J: TRBJ2-7; size: NA; CDR3: CASSQAGGSSYEQYF; DNA: TGTGCCAGCAGCCAAGCCGGCGGTAGCTCCTACGAGCAGTACTTC
D: TRBD2; V: TRBV11-2; J: TRBJ2-7; size: NA; CDR3: CASSLVASGPQEQYF; DNA: TGTGCCAGCAGCTTAGTGGCTAGCGGCCCTCAGGAGCAGTACTTC
D: NA; V: TRBV18; J: TRBJ1-2; size: NA; CDR3: CASSPLLANYGYTF; DNA: TGTGCCAGCTCACCACTTCTAGCTAACTATGGCTACACCTTC
D: NA; V: TRBV5-4; J: TRBJ1-1; size: NA; CDR3: CASSLQTNTEAFF; DNA: TGTGCCAGCAGCTTACAGACGAACACTGAAGCTTTCTTT
D: NA; V: TRBV18; J: TRBJ2-7; size: NA; CDR3: CASSPPSYEQYF; DNA: TGTGCCAGCTCACCACCTTCATACGAGCAGTACTTC
D: NA; V: TRBV27; J: TRBJ1-5; size: NA; CDR3: CASSFQGNTQPQHF; DNA: TGTGCCAGCAGTTTCCAGGGGAATACTCAGCCCCAGCATTTT
D: NA; V: TRBV5-1; J: TRBJ1-4; size: NA; CDR3: CASSLSMGDEKLFF; DNA: TGCGCCAGCAGCTTGTCTATGGGCGATGAAAAACTGTTTTTT